A selection of T cell receptor beta chains follows, all from one sample in a study of T cell changes during pregnancy in multiple sclerosis. Profiled with immunoSEQ multiplex PCR; TCRdb holds only in-frame clones, not every one. The sample has 30,000 to 35,000 clones, approximately 86% seen once. Sequences were derived from CD8+ T cells from peripheral blood mononuclear cells, sampled in the first trimester of pregnancy. These receptors were obtained from a female donor with multiple sclerosis, enrolled in a pregnancy study. The CDR3 runs from the conserved cysteine through the conserved F or W. The D gene is left open where the match is weak. Some rows mark clone size as missing; the rest say once, few, many or name a class of expanded clone.

abundance: -
d_gene: -
j_gene: TRBJ1-5
v_gene: TRBV27
CDR3nt: TGTGCCAGCAGTGCCCGAGGGGGTTTTAATCAGCCCCAGCATTTT
CDR3aa: CASSARGGFNQPQHF

abundance: medium-sized
d_gene: TRBD2
j_gene: TRBJ2-2
v_gene: TRBV7-3
CDR3nt: TGTGCCAGCAGCTCCGGGACTAGCGGGGATCCTAACACCGGGGAGCTGTTTTTT
CDR3aa: CASSSGTSGDPNTGELFF

abundance: -
d_gene: -
j_gene: TRBJ1-2
v_gene: TRBV4-3
CDR3nt: TGCGCCAGCAGCCAAGATTTGGAGACGCTCTATGGCTACACCTTC
CDR3aa: CASSQDLETLYGYTF

abundance: -
d_gene: -
j_gene: TRBJ2-7
v_gene: TRBV4-1
CDR3nt: TGCGCCAGCAGCCAAGATTCGGGAAGATTCGACGAGCAGTACTTC
CDR3aa: CASSQDSGRFDEQYF

abundance: -
d_gene: TRBD1
j_gene: TRBJ2-7
v_gene: TRBV28
CDR3nt: TGTGCCAGCAGACAAGACCGGGACAGGGTTTACGAGCAGTACTTC
CDR3aa: CASRQDRDRVYEQYF

abundance: medium-sized
d_gene: -
j_gene: TRBJ1-1
v_gene: TRBV5-1
CDR3nt: TGCGCCAGCAACTCCGGCGGGGGAAGCACTGAAGCTTTCTTT
CDR3aa: CASNSGGGSTEAFF

abundance: -
d_gene: -
j_gene: TRBJ1-2
v_gene: TRBV5-6
CDR3nt: TGTGCCAGCAGCTGGGAGGGACGGAACTATGGCTACACCTTC
CDR3aa: CASSWEGRNYGYTF

abundance: -
d_gene: TRBD1
j_gene: TRBJ2-1
v_gene: TRBV7-9
CDR3nt: TGTGCCAGCAGCCAACAGGGGTTGCTGGATGAGCAGTTCTTC
CDR3aa: CASSQQGLLDEQFF

abundance: -
d_gene: -
j_gene: TRBJ2-1
v_gene: TRBV29-1
CDR3nt: TGCAGCGTTGATAGGGGAGCGGGCCACAATGAGCAGTTCTTC
CDR3aa: CSVDRGAGHNEQFF

abundance: -
d_gene: -
j_gene: TRBJ2-5
v_gene: TRBV2
CDR3nt: TGTGCCAGCAGGGTCAGGGGAAGCCAAGAGACCCAGTACTTC
CDR3aa: CASRVRGSQETQYF

abundance: -
d_gene: -
j_gene: TRBJ2-7
v_gene: TRBV6-5
CDR3nt: TGTGCCAGCAGTAACCGGGCTAGCGACGAGCAGTACTTC
CDR3aa: CASSNRASDEQYF

abundance: -
d_gene: TRBD1
j_gene: TRBJ1-2
v_gene: TRBV5-1
CDR3nt: TGCGCCAGCAGCTTAACCGGACAGGGGACGGATGGCTACACCTTC
CDR3aa: CASSLTGQGTDGYTF

abundance: few
d_gene: -
j_gene: TRBJ1-5
v_gene: TRBV27
CDR3nt: TGTGCCAGCATCGTCGATCAGCCCCAGCATTTT
CDR3aa: CASIVDQPQHF

abundance: -
d_gene: TRBD2
j_gene: TRBJ2-3
v_gene: TRBV6-5
CDR3nt: TGTGCCAGCAGTTGGACTAGCGGGGGGGCAGATACGCAGTATTTT
CDR3aa: CASSWTSGGADTQYF

abundance: -
d_gene: -
j_gene: TRBJ2-3
v_gene: TRBV10-3
CDR3nt: TGTGCCATCAGCAAATCCAACACAGGGTTAGAGACAGATACGCAGTATTTT
CDR3aa: CAISKSNTGLETDTQYF

abundance: -
d_gene: -
j_gene: TRBJ2-3
v_gene: TRBV13
CDR3nt: TGTGCCAGCAGCTTACGAGATACGCAGTATTTT
CDR3aa: CASSLRDTQYF

abundance: -
d_gene: -
j_gene: TRBJ2-2
v_gene: TRBV4-1
CDR3nt: TGCGCCAGCAAAGGGGGGGGAGCCGGGGAGCTGTTTTTT
CDR3aa: CASKGGGAGELFF

abundance: -
d_gene: -
j_gene: TRBJ2-7
v_gene: TRBV2
CDR3nt: TGTGCCAGCTTCTCGCGATTGAACGAGCAGTACTTC
CDR3aa: CASFSRLNEQYF

abundance: -
d_gene: -
j_gene: TRBJ2-3
v_gene: TRBV27
CDR3nt: TGTGCCAGCAGTCTGCTAGTCCCTACCACAGATACGCAGTATTTT
CDR3aa: CASSLLVPTTDTQYF

abundance: -
d_gene: TRBD2
j_gene: TRBJ2-7
v_gene: TRBV28
CDR3nt: TGTGCCAGCAGTACCTCCTGGACTAGCGGGAGTGGGGTCTACGAGCAGTACTTC
CDR3aa: CASSTSWTSGSGVYEQYF